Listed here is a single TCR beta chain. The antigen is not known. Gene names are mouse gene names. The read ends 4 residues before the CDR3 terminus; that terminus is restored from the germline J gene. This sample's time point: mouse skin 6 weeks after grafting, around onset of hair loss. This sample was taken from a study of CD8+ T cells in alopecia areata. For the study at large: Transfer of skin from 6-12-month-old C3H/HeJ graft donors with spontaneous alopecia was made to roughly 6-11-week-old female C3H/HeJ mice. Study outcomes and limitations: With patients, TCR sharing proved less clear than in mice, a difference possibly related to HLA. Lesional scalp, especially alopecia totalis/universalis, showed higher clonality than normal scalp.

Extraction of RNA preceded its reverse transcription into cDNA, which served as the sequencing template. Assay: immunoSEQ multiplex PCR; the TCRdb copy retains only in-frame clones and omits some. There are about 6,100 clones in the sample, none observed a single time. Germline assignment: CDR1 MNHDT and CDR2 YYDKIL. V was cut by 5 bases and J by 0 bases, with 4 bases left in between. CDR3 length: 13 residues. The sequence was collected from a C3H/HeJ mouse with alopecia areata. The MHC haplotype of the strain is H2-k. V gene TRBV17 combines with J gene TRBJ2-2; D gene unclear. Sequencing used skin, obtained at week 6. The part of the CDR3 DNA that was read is TGTGCTAGCAGTGACACAAACACCGGG. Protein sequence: CASSDTNTG. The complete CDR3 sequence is CASSDTNTGQLYF.